This T cell receptor beta chain was profiled in a study of OX40 agonist ivuxolimab in advanced cancers. Study findings and constraints: There was clonal expansion of CD4+ and CD8+ blood T cells by week 6 at 0.1 to 3.0 mg/kg.

Method: immunoSEQ multiplex PCR; TCRdb's copy keeps in-frame clones and lacks some. The sample records 70,000 to 75,000 clones, more than 65% being singletons. Germline V gives CDR1 MGHRA, CDR2 YSYEKL. V lost 4 bases and J lost 3; bases outside the gene matches: 9. This CDR3 is built from 15 residues. Notes on this clone: Its antigen is unknown.

The V and J genes are TRBV4-1 and TRBJ2-7; 7 bases match TRBD1. The material was CD4+ or CD8+ T cells sorted from blood, obtained in a trial of the OX40 agonist ivuxolimab. The TCR comes from an adult with an advanced solid tumor such as melanoma, head and neck, liver or kidney cancer. CDR3 bases: TGCGCCAGCAGCCGAGTAGGGGACAGTGTCTACGAGCAGTACTTC. It encodes CASSRVGDSVYEQYF.